Listed below are T cell receptor beta chains from one sample, sequenced in a study of blood T cell repertoires in COVID-19. Clones were read by immunoSEQ multiplex PCR, and TCRdb kept only the in-frame ones, dropping some. The sample holds some 71,000 clones, 70% to 85% seen once. What was sequenced was peripheral blood. Every receptor here comes from a woman between 70 and 85 years old with acute or convalescent COVID-19. Each CDR3 is given with its conserved first and last residue. The order of the fields is clone size, J gene, V gene, D gene, CDR3 DNA, CDR3 protein. D genes are given only for firm matches. Rows give clone size only sometimes, using once, few, many, or a class for an expanded clone.

size: NA; J: TRBJ2-3; V: TRBV29-1; D: TRBD2; DNA: TGCAGCGTGGTAATAGCGGGAGGATCCACAGATACGCAGTATTTT; CDR3: CSVVIAGGSTDTQYF
size: NA; J: TRBJ2-1; V: TRBV5-1; D: NA; DNA: TGCGCCAGCAGCTTATCCTATGACAGCTTCCATGAGCAGTTCTTC; CDR3: CASSLSYDSFHEQFF
size: once; J: TRBJ1-6; V: TRBV11-2; D: TRBD1; DNA: TGTGCCAGCAGCTTAGGGGGACAGGGAGATTCACCCCTCCACTTT; CDR3: CASSLGGQGDSPLHF
size: NA; J: TRBJ2-3; V: TRBV6-5; D: NA; DNA: TGTGCCAGCAGCCCCTCAGGGGGGCAACAAGATACGCAGTATTTT; CDR3: CASSPSGGQQDTQYF
size: NA; J: TRBJ1-4; V: TRBV9; D: NA; DNA: TGTGCCAGCAGCGTTCAGGGAACTAATGAAAAACTGTTTTTT; CDR3: CASSVQGTNEKLFF
size: NA; J: TRBJ2-5; V: TRBV9; D: NA; DNA: TGTGCCAGCAGCGTAGGGCAGGGGGGAGAGACCCAGTACTTC; CDR3: CASSVGQGGETQYF
size: NA; J: TRBJ2-7; V: TRBV27; D: TRBD1; DNA: TGTGCCAGCAGTTCGGCCCCGGGACAGACCTACGAGCAGTACTTC; CDR3: CASSSAPGQTYEQYF
size: NA; J: TRBJ1-1; V: TRBV4-1; D: NA; DNA: TGCGCCAGCAGCTACTTGGGGGGAACGAACACTGAAGCTTTCTTT; CDR3: CASSYLGGTNTEAFF
size: NA; J: TRBJ2-3; V: TRBV15; D: NA; DNA: TGTGCCACCAGCAGAGGGAAAGGAACAGGGTTAGATACGCAGTATTTT; CDR3: CATSRGKGTGLDTQYF
size: NA; J: TRBJ2-7; V: TRBV7-2; D: NA; DNA: TGTGCCAGCAGCTTAGGAGGGGGGGGGACCGGTATCTACGAGCAGTACTTC; CDR3: CASSLGGGGTGIYEQYF
size: NA; J: TRBJ2-1; V: TRBV11-2; D: TRBD2; DNA: TGTGCCAGCAGCTTAGTACTAGCGGGTCTCAATGAGCAGTTCTTC; CDR3: CASSLVLAGLNEQFF
size: NA; J: TRBJ1-1; V: TRBV5-6; D: NA; DNA: TGTGCCAGCAGCTTGAATTGGAGGAAAAGGACTGAAGCTTTCTTT; CDR3: CASSLNWRKRTEAFF
size: NA; J: TRBJ1-4; V: TRBV9; D: NA; DNA: TGTGCCAGCAGCGCCCAGGGGACTAATGAAAAACTGTTTTTT; CDR3: CASSAQGTNEKLFF
size: NA; J: TRBJ2-7; V: TRBV2; D: TRBD2; DNA: TGTGCCAGCGTCCCCTCCGCTAGCGGATCCTACGAGCAGTACTTC; CDR3: CASVPSASGSYEQYF
size: once; J: TRBJ2-5; V: TRBV2; D: NA; DNA: NA; CDR3: CASILDRGQQTQYF
size: NA; J: TRBJ2-4; V: TRBV9; D: NA; DNA: TGTGCCAGCAGCGTAGAAGGGGGCGGGGACATTCAGTACTTC; CDR3: CASSVEGGGDIQYF
size: NA; J: TRBJ2-5; V: TRBV6-6; D: NA; DNA: TGTGCCAGCAGTTCTAACCAAGAGACCCAGTACTTC; CDR3: CASSSNQETQYF